Here is one TCR beta chain with its context. Its antigen has not been determined. No quality values exist for individual bases; no much larger clone is one base distant. These data belong to a study of vaccination and CD4 T cells after COVID-19 (dated by TCRdb to between 2020 and 2023). Regarding the complete study: The convalescent cohort comprised six males and four females, including two Hispanic individuals, seven Caucasians, two Asians and one multiracial person. Each participant got two doses of either the Pfizer-BioNTech BNT162b2 vaccine (n=8) or the Moderna mRNA-1273 vaccine (n=2). Post-COVID blood samples were collected from convalescent patients a median of around 100 days after diagnosis, with a range of roughly 35 to 180 days. Post-vaccine blood samples were obtained a median of about 77 days after the second vaccine dose, with a range of 14 to 241 days. For stimulating the cultures, overlapping spike peptide pools were used, derived from SARS-CoV-2 as well as from the common cold coronaviruses HCoV-NL63, HCoV-OC43 and HCoV-229E. Control cultures received a CEFX viral epitope pool as the positive control, an HIV-1 Nef peptide pool as the negative control, or no peptide. In around 10 COVID-19 convalescent patients and a few infection-naive healthy vaccine recipients, researchers compared the spike-specific CD4+ TCR repertoire from before mRNA vaccination with the repertoire from after. In an earlier paper using these donors, memory CD4+ T cell crossreactivity between SARS-CoV-2 and common cold coronavirus spike proteins was assessed at the TCR clonotype level.

The sample's treatment or condition, from its label and the paper: roughly 10-day PBMC culture with coronavirus spike peptide pools or control peptides (ViraFEST assay). CD4+ T cells from unexposed donors were collected before the COVID-19 pandemic (2011-2018). The ViraFEST assay, used in the study, expanded antigen-specific T cells with peptide pools and then identified the expanded clonotypes through TCR sequencing. Some 2 million PBMCs per well were cultured in IMDM with approximately 4.9% human AB serum and 7.5 to 10 IU/ml IL-2, plus 10 ug/ml peptide pools. Half of the culture medium was replaced with fresh IL-2-containing medium on days 3 and 7. CD4+ T cells were isolated after around 11 days of culture through negative selection using the EasySep CD4+ T cell isolation kit. Unexposed donor CD4+ T cells were tested for reactivity to SARS-CoV-2 S and N and four common cold coronavirus spike pools, as cell number allowed. Ficoll-Paque Plus gradient centrifugation was used to isolate PBMCs from whole blood, and the isolated PBMCs were then either used fresh or cryopreserved at -140C. In general, triplicate wells were set up for every culture condition. The leukapheresis product for the unexposed donors was obtained through commercial purchase.

Paper-wide results and their limitations: The median number of SARS-CoV-2-reactive clonotypes rose from under 25 after infection to a few dozen after vaccination, but the change was not significant. Nearly all vaccine-specific clones in convalescent patients (304 of 307) were mono-reactive for SARS-CoV-2 spike rather than cross-reactive with common cold coronaviruses. The study included relatively few convalescent patients and did not analyze early timepoints after natural infection. In convalescent patients, a median around 86% of post-vaccine SARS-CoV-2-reactive clones were detected only after vaccination, suggesting vaccine-specific priming.

The CDR3 numbers 15 residues from cysteine through phenylalanine. This entry keeps only the CDR3 DNA: 45 bases, framed from base 1. Between the V and J ends, shortened by 4 bases and 5 bases respectively, the junction contains 16 bases. The germline V gene specifies KGHDR as CDR1 and SFDVKD as CDR2. The library was generated by PCR. DNA from cultured CD4+ T cells was subjected to TCR sequencing with the Oncomine TCR Beta short-read assay at the Johns Hopkins FTIC core. The QIAamp micro DNA kit was used to extract genomic DNA from the cultured CD4+ T cells. Oncomine TCR Beta libraries made from cultured CD4+ T cells were pooled using unique dual indexes and sequenced on an Illumina iSeq 100. The published analysis was carried out like this. Non-productive sequences were filtered out, and CDR3s that did not start with C, did not end with F or W, or were shorter than 7 amino acids were discarded. The MANAFEST web application was used to identify antigen-specific clonotypes by comparing peptide-stimulated wells against reference wells and other culture wells. An FDR below 0.05, an odds ratio above 5, and a productive frequency above 0.1% in at least two of three replicate wells were required for clones to be considered positive. A clonotype was classed as cross-reactive if the clonotype showed significant expansion both in SARS-CoV-2 spike wells and in at least one common cold coronavirus spike condition. CDR3 homology was assessed with Levenshtein distances (stringdist) and unrooted phylogenetic trees (ape) in R version 3.6.1. TCRdb reanalyzed the raw reads on its own, using fastp at Q25 for trimming and MiXCR for clone calling, and kept in-frame beta chains. One record per CDR3 amino acid sequence lists the most common genes and DNA. What appears here as the V and J calls and clone size reflects TCRdb's work, not the paper's. The sample data list about 11,000 distinct CDR3 sequences, and approximately 37% of these were observed just once. About 22% of the sample is in the top ten clones.

The clonotype originates from a human donor in good health. The rearrangement joined TRBV24-1 to TRBJ2-5, with the D assignment possibly TRBD1 or TRBD2, given 5 matching bases for each. The specimen sequenced was CD4+ T cells from blood, cultured in vitro. The CDR3 in this case is CATSDPGPTVETQYF. The DNA sequence reads TGTGCCACCAGTGACCCGGGACCGACGGTGGAGACCCAGTACTTC.